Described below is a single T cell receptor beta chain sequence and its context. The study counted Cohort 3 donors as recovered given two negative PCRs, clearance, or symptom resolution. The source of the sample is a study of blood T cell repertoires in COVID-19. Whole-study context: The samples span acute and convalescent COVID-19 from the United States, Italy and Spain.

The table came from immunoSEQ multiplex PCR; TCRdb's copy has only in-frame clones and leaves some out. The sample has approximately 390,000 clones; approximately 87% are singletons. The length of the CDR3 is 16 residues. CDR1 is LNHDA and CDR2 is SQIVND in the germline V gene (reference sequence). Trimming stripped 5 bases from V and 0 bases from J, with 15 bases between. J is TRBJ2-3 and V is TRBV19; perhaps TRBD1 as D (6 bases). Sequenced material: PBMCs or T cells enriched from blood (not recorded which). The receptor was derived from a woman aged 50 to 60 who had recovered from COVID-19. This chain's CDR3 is CASSRTGIWSTDTQYF. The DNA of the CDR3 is TGTGCCAGTAGTCGAACAGGGATCTGGAGCACAGATACGCAGTATTTT.